This T cell receptor beta chain was sequenced during a study of T cell responses to AZD1222 COVID-19 vaccine. This clone has only a few counts. Profiling relied on immunoSEQ multiplex PCR, and the TCRdb table lists in-frame clones only, not all of them. The table records roughly 89,000 clones, approximately 87% of them present only once. V was clipped by 6 bases and J by 4 bases; unmatched bases: 14. The CDR3 loop spans 16 amino acids. Germline CDR1 reads MNHEY; CDR2 reads SMNVEV (reference sequence). The chain uses TRBV27 and TRBJ2-7, with 8 bases fitting TRBD1. This TCR derives from an adult in good health. Sequences were derived from peripheral blood, sampled on day 0 of MenACWY control vaccination. CDR3 sequence: CASSISGGRARYEQYF. The CDR3 bases are TGTGCCAGCAGCATTTCAGGGGGCCGCGCTCGATACGAGCAGTACTTC.